A single sample gave rise to the 28 T cell receptor beta chains below, sequenced in a study of shared clonotypes between healthy human individuals. TCRdb keeps only in-frame clones here, not all; method: immunoSEQ multiplex PCR. The sample contains 550,000 to 750,000 clones, 92% of which appear only once. Positive CCR7 selection of CD45RO-negative cells yielded the naive CD8 cells, and terminally differentiated effector memory CD45RA+ cells were excluded. Input material: naive CD8+ T cells sorted from blood. These receptors were taken from a man aged 30 to 45 in good health.

Only one count was recorded for this clone. The V gene is TRBV6-1, the J gene TRBJ2-7; D possibly uses TRBD1 or TRBD2 (5 bases each). Germline V CDR1 and CDR2: MNHNS, SASEGT. The CDR3 runs to 17 residues. The ends were cut back, 2 bases at V and 3 bases at J, with 20 bases in the middle. CDR3 loop: CASSEPWTLPGGYEQYF. The CDR3 DNA follows: TGTGCCAGCAGTGAACCTTGGACACTGCCTGGGGGCTACGAGCAGTACTTC.

CDR3 sequence: CASRSLWGDYGYTF. The CDR3 bases are TGTGCCAGCCGATCTCTTTGGGGGGACTATGGCTACACCTTC. This sequence joins TRBV27 and TRBJ1-2; D might be TRBD1 (5 bases). The CDR3 length is 14 residues. V lost 8 bases and J 3 bases, leaving 16 bases between the germline ends. CDR1 is MNHEY and CDR2 is SMNVEV in the germline V gene (reference sequence).

CDR3 sequence: CASSQGAYEQYF. CDR3 sequence (DNA): TGTGCCAGCAGCCAAGGTGCCTACGAGCAGTACTTC. This sequence joins TRBV16 and TRBJ2-7; D remains ambiguous. Germline CDR1 reads KGHSY; CDR2 reads FQNENV. Trimming shortened V by 2 bases and J by 2 bases, and 4 bases separated the two germline ends. CDR3 length equals 12 residues.

The V and J genes are TRBV6-1 and TRBJ1-5; D perhaps matches TRBD1 (6 bases). The CDR3 covers 14 residues. Germline loops: CDR1 MNHNS, CDR2 SASEGT. The ends were cut back, 3 bases at V and 6 bases at J, with 12 bases in the middle. The chain's CDR3 is CASSDWQGSQPQHF. The CDR3 bases are TGTGCCAGCAGTGACTGGCAGGGGAGTCAGCCCCAGCATTTT.

This clone was observed a single time. This chain links TRBV5-1 with TRBJ2-3; possibly TRBD1 or TRBD2 for D (5 bases each). The CDR3 runs 15 residues. V was trimmed by 2 bases and J by 2 bases, leaving 12 bases between them. Germline values: CDR1 SGHRS, CDR2 YFSETQ. Here the CDR3 DNA reads TGCGCCAGCAGCTTCCGGGACCGTGACACAGATACGCAGTATTTT. Amino acid sequence: CASSFRDRDTDTQYF.

The chain links TRBV4-3 to TRBJ1-4, with TRBD1 identical over 7 bases. Per the germline V gene, CDR1 is LGHNA and CDR2 is YSLEER. The CDR3 length is 15 residues. V lost 0 bases, J lost 6 bases, and 4 bases stayed unmatched. The CDR3 reads CASSQERDRDEKLFF. CDR3 bases: TGCGCCAGCAGCCAAGAACGAGACAGGGATGAAAAACTGTTTTTT.

The chain uses TRBV4-1 and TRBJ1-3; D gene unclear. CDR1 is MGHRA, CDR2 YSYEKL, per germline. V lost 0 bases, J lost 0 bases, and 9 bases lay in between. The length of the CDR3 is 16 residues. Here the CDR3 DNA reads TGCGCCAGCAGCCAAGAGCGGTGGATCTCTGGAAACACCATATATTTT. It encodes CASSQERWISGNTIYF.

This clone came up a few times. This sequence joins TRBV7-8 and TRBJ2-7; 13 bases agree with TRBD2. The CDR3 is 16 residues long. CDR1 and CDR2 from the germline V gene are SGHVS and FQNEAQ. V dropped 0 bases and J dropped 4; count of bases not matched to a gene: 3. CDR3 in DNA: TGTGCCAGCAGCTTAGCGGGGACTAGCGGGACGTACGAGCAGTACTTC. This gives the protein CASSLAGTSGTYEQYF.

The rearrangement joins TRBV27 to TRBJ2-2; TRBD1 or TRBD2 may be the D gene (5 bases each). V dropped 10 bases and J dropped 6 bases, with 15 bases sitting between them. Per germline, CDR1 MNHEY and CDR2 SMNVEV (reference sequence). The CDR3 sequence is 13 residues long. The CDR3 DNA sequence: TGTGCCACCGGGACGCCAGGCGCCGGGGAGCTGTTTTTT. This gives the protein CATGTPGAGELFF.

The gene calls are TRBV4-3 and TRBJ1-1; 10 bases agree with TRBD1. Losses at the gene ends were 0 bases for V and 5 bases for J; bases not matched to a gene: 9. This CDR3 spans 17 amino acids. The germline V gene encodes CDR1 LGHNA and CDR2 YSLEER. CDR3 DNA sequence: TGCGCCAGCAGCCAAGATATGCGGACAGGGGGATTAACTGAAGCTTTCTTT. The encoded protein is CASSQDMRTGGLTEAFF.

V is TRBV6-1 and J is TRBJ2-7, with 8 bases fitting TRBD1. Trimming removed 3 bases from V and 3 bases from J; junction bases left unmatched: 4. There are 14 residues in the CDR3. Per the germline V gene, CDR1 is MNHNS and CDR2 is SASEGT. CDR3 residues: CASSEWTGNYEQYF. The CDR3 bases are TGTGCCAGCAGTGAGTGGACAGGGAACTACGAGCAGTACTTC.

This chain links TRBV4-3 with TRBJ1-2; no definite D call. The CDR3 has 12 amino acids. Deletions cut 0 bases from V and 8 bases from J, with 7 bases between. Per the germline V gene, CDR1 is LGHNA and CDR2 is YSLEER. CDR3: CASSQDSRGYTF. CDR3 nucleotides: TGCGCCAGCAGCCAAGATAGCCGCGGCTACACCTTC.

The chain recombines TRBV7-9 with TRBJ2-7, with D tentatively TRBD1 (6 bases). Trimming took 2 bases from V and 3 from J, leaving 17 bases between them. This CDR3 contains 16 residues. Looked up from germline, CDR1 is SEHNR and CDR2 is FQNEAQ (reference sequence). The chain's CDR3 is CASSLLSSRGVYEQYF. In DNA, the CDR3 is TGTGCCAGCAGCTTATTGTCATCCAGGGGAGTCTACGAGCAGTACTTC.

J is TRBJ1-1 and V is TRBV5-5, with 8 positions matching TRBD1. From germline, CDR1 is SGHKS and CDR2 YYEKEE (reference sequence). The CDR3 contains 17 residues. The junction had 13 bases not matched to a gene; V was cut back by 0 bases and J by 6 bases. Here the CDR3 DNA reads TGTGCCAGCAGCTTGGGGCCACGACAGGGGAAGAGGGCTGAAGCTTTCTTT. This gives the protein CASSLGPRQGKRAEAFF.

This clone showed up just once. The V gene is TRBV9, the J gene TRBJ2-7; 14 bases map to TRBD2. CDR1 is SGDLS and CDR2 is YYNGEE in the germline V gene. V was clipped by 3 bases and J by 6 bases; unmatched bases: 5. The CDR3 spans 15 residues. CDR3 nucleotide sequence: TGTGCCAGCAGCGACGGGACTAGCGGGAGTCGCGAGCAGTACTTC. It encodes CASSDGTSGSREQYF.

The V gene is TRBV5-1, the J gene TRBJ2-2; 7 bases are a match to TRBD1. J gave up 4 bases and V 9 bases, and 6 bases lay outside the gene matches. The germline V gene encodes CDR1 SGHRS and CDR2 YFSETQ. There are 13 residues in the CDR3. The DNA of the CDR3 is TGCGCCACCGGGGACAGTCTCACCGGGGAGCTGTTTTTT. Translating gives CATGDSLTGELFF.

The V gene is TRBV7-3, the J gene TRBJ2-3; 14 positions agree with TRBD2. Trimming took 2 bases from V and 4 from J; bases not matched to a gene: 2. This CDR3 is 16 amino acids long. The V gene's germline CDR1 is SGHTA and CDR2 FQGTGA. The DNA for the CDR3 is TGTGCCAGCAGCTTATCGGGACTAGCGGGAGCAGATACGCAGTATTTT. The encoded protein is CASSLSGLAGADTQYF. Filled out from reference TRBV7-3 and TRBJ2-3, the complete variable domain reads GAGVSQTPSNKVTEKGKYVELRCDPISGHTALYWYRQSLGQGPEFLIYFQGTGAADDSGLPNDRFFAVRPEGSVSTLKIQRTERGDSAVYLCASSLSGLAGADTQYFGPGTRLTVL.

The rearrangement joins TRBV28 to TRBJ2-1, with 8 bases aligning to TRBD1. This CDR3 has 15 residues. Germline values: CDR1 MDHEN, CDR2 SYDVKM. Losses at the gene ends were 3 bases for V and 8 bases for J; bases not matched to a gene: 9. The CDR3, as DNA: TGTGCCAGCAGTTTGGACAGGGTAATTTATTATGAGCAGTTCTTC. Protein: CASSLDRVIYYEQFF.

The CDR3 bases are TGTGCCAGCAGCTTACTGACTAGCTTCGAGGGAAATGAGCAGTTCTTC. Its protein is CASSLLTSFEGNEQFF. This chain connects TRBV5-6 to TRBJ2-1; 7 bases agree with TRBD2. Germline loops: CDR1 SGHDT, CDR2 YYEEEE. This CDR3 is built from 16 residues. The V segment lost 2 bases and the J segment 7 bases; nucleotides outside the gene matches: 12.

The CDR3 here is CASRLTGSGANVLTF. In DNA, the CDR3 is TGTGCCAGCAGACTCACAGGCTCTGGGGCCAACGTCCTGACTTTC. This rearrangement joins TRBV27 to TRBJ2-6, with D tentatively TRBD1 (5 bases). V was shortened by 6 bases and J by 0 bases, with 9 bases between the two germline ends. This CDR3 spans 15 amino acids. Germline loops: CDR1 MNHEY, CDR2 SMNVEV (reference sequence). The variable domain in full, completed from reference TRBV27 and TRBJ2-6, reads EAQVTQNPRYLITVTGKKLTVTCSQNMNHEYMSWYRQDPGLGLRQIYYSMNVEVTDKGDVPEGYKVSRKEKRNFPLILESPSPNQTSLYFCASRLTGSGANVLTFGAGSRLTVL.

This rearrangement joins TRBV27 to TRBJ2-7, with 10 nucleotides matching TRBD2. Germline CDR1 is MNHEY and CDR2 is SMNVEV (reference sequence). The CDR3 spans 16 residues. J gave up 2 bases and V 0 bases, and 4 bases lay outside the gene matches. CDR3 sequence (DNA): TGTGCCAGCAGTTTATCCTTAGCGGGAGGACCCTACGAGCAGTACTTC. Translating gives CASSLSLAGGPYEQYF.

The rearrangement joins TRBV19 to TRBJ2-7; 11 nucleotides align to TRBD2. The V gene's germline CDR1 is LNHDA and CDR2 SQIVND (reference sequence). This CDR3 has 14 amino acids. The junction had 7 bases not matched to a gene; V was cut back by 5 bases and J by 7 bases. The CDR3 coding sequence is TGTGCCAGTAGTTTAGCGGGAGGGCCTAATGAGCAGTACTTC. This gives the protein CASSLAGGPNEQYF.

This clone was seen just once. V is TRBV27 and J is TRBJ2-3, with a tentative D call TRBD2 (5 bases). The germline V gene encodes CDR1 MNHEY and CDR2 SMNVEV (reference sequence). V lost 2 bases to trimming and J lost 2 bases, with 11 bases between them. This CDR3 contains 15 residues. CDR3 protein: CASSLAERPTDTQYF. CDR3 DNA sequence: TGTGCCAGCAGTTTAGCGGAGCGGCCCACAGATACGCAGTATTTT.

This chain links TRBV28 with TRBJ2-1, with D perhaps TRBD1 or TRBD2 (6 bases each). Trimming cost V 3 bases and J 5 bases, with 14 bases left between them. The CDR3 extends over 15 amino acids. Germline values: CDR1 MDHEN, CDR2 SYDVKM. DNA of the CDR3: TGTGCCAGCAGTTTCGTTGGGGGGCCGGACAATGAGCAGTTCTTC. Protein product: CASSFVGGPDNEQFF.

The chain recombines TRBV7-2 with TRBJ2-7, with a possible D match to TRBD1 (5 bases). This CDR3 is 15 amino acids long. V lost 4 bases and J lost 4, with 17 bases in between. From germline, CDR1 is SGHTA and CDR2 FQGNSA. This chain's CDR3 is CASSSLSAGWYEQYF. CDR3 nucleotides: TGTGCCAGCAGCTCCTTGTCGGCAGGGTGGTACGAGCAGTACTTC.

The chain couples TRBV18 to TRBJ2-7, with 12 bases matching TRBD2. Germline V lookup: CDR1 KGHSH, CDR2 LQKENI. V lost 8 bases, J lost 5 bases, and 13 bases stayed unmatched. The CDR3 is 16 amino acids. The CDR3 loop reads CASGQSTSGRRNEQYF. DNA of the CDR3: TGTGCCAGCGGACAGAGTACTAGCGGGAGGCGGAACGAGCAGTACTTC.

The rearrangement uses TRBV4-3 and TRBJ2-7, with TRBD1 matching 9 bases. CDR1 LGHNA and CDR2 YSLEER come from the germline V gene. CDR3 length: 14 residues. J gave up 6 bases and V 0 bases, and 3 bases lay outside the gene matches. The CDR3 spells CASSQDPDRGEQYF. The DNA of the CDR3 is TGCGCCAGCAGCCAAGACCCGGACAGGGGCGAGCAGTACTTC.

This rearrangement joins TRBV27 to TRBJ2-7; TRBD2 is a possible D gene (5 bases). Germline assignment: CDR1 MNHEY and CDR2 SMNVEV (reference sequence). The CDR3 spans 12 residues. V was pared by 3 bases and J by 4 bases, with 7 bases between. The CDR3 region has the DNA TGTGCCAGCAGTTTCCGGGGTTACGAGCAGTACTTC. The encoded protein is CASSFRGYEQYF.